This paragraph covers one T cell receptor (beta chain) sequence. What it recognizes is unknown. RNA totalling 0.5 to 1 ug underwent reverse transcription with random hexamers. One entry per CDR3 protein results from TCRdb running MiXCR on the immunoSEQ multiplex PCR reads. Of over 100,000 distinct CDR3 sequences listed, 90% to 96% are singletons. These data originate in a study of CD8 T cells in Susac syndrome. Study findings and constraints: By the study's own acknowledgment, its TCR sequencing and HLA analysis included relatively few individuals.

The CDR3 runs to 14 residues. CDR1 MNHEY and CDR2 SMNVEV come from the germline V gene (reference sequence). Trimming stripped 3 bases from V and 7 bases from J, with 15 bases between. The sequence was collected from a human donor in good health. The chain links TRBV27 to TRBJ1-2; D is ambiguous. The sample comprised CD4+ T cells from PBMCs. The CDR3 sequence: CASSLLPSRGGYTF. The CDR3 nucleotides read TGTGCCAGCAGTTTGCTTCCGTCCCGCGGTGGCTACACCTTC.